What follows is one T cell receptor beta chain and its context. At the DNA level, this CDR3 is encoded by other sequences in the same sample as well. These data come from a study of control samples from healthy donors and cancer patients. The assay was immunoSEQ multiplex PCR, and TCRdb's table has in-frame clones only and misses some. The table records around 97,000 clones, around 89% of them present only once. The germline gives CDR1 SGHTA, CDR2 FQGNSA. The ends were cut back, 5 bases at V and 0 bases at J, with 13 bases in the middle. The CDR3 is 16 residues long. The chain recombines TRBV7-2 with TRBJ2-2, with no clear D. This TCR derives from a man in his 60s with lung cancer. The sample taken for sequencing was PBMCs. CDR3 sequence reads: CASSPWGGTNTGELFF. CDR3 nucleotide sequence: TGTGCCAGCAGCCCCTGGGGTGGGACGAACACCGGGGAGCTGTTTTTT.